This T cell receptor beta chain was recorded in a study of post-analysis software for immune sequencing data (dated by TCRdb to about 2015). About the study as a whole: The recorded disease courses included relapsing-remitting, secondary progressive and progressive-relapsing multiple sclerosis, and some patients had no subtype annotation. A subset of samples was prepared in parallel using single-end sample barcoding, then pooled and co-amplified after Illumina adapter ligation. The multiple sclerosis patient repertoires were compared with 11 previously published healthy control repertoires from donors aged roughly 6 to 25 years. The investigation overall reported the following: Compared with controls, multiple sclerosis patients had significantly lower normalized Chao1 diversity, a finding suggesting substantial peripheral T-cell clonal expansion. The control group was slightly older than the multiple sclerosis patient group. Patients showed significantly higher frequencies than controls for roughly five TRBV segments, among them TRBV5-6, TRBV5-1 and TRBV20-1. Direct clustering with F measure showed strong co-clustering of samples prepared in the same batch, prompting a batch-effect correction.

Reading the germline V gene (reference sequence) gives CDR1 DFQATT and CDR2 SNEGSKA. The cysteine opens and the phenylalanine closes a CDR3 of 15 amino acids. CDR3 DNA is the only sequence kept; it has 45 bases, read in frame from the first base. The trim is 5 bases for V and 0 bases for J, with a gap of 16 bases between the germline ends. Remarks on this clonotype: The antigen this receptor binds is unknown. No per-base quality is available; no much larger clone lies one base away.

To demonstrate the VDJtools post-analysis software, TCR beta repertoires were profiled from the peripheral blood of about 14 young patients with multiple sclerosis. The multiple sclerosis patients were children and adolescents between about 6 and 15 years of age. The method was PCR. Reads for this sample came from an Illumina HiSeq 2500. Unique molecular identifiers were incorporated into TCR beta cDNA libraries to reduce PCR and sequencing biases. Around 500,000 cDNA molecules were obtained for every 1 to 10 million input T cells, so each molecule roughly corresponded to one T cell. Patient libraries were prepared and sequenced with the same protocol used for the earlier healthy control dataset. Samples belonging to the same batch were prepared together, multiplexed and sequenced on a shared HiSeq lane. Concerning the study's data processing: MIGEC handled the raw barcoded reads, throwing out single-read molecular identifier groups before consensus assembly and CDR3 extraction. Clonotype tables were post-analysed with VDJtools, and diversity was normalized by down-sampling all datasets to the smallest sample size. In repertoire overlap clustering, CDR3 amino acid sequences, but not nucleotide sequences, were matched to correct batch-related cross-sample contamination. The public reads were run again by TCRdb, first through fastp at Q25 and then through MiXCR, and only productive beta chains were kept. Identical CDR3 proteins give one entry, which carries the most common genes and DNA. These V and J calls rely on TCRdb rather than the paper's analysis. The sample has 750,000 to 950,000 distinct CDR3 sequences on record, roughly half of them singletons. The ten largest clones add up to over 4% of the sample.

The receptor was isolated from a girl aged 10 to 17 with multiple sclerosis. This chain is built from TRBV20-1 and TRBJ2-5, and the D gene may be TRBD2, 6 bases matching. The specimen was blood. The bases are TGCAGTGCTGGAGCACGGAGGGCGTACCAAGAGACCCAGTACTTC. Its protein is CSAGARRAYQETQYF.